This T cell receptor beta chain was captured by sequencing in a study of T-cell reconstitution after alpha-beta-depleted transplantation in children. General observations from the study: Newly made T cells mostly supplied T-cell counts and diversity one year after transplant.

With regard to this clonotype: Its antigen is unknown.

Trimming removed 6 bases from V and 4 bases from J, with 16 bases in between. The CDR3 runs 15 residues. Per germline, CDR1 MGHDK and CDR2 SYGVNS. As it was prepared, the TCRbeta library received unique molecular identifiers. Each CDR3 protein gets one entry after TCRdb re-called the PCR reads with MiXCR. Seen here are about 830,000 distinct CDR3 sequences, roughly 15% observed once, and the top ten hold approximately 5%. This chain joins TRBV25-1 and TRBJ2-1, with D possibly TRBD1 on 6 matching bases. The starting material was PBMCs, mostly from graft donor cells, obtained 360 days after TCRalphabeta/CD19-depleted stem cell transplant. This TCR was sampled from a male patient between 10 and 17 years old who had a stem cell transplant for acute lymphoblastic leukemia, so the T cells may come from the graft donor. In DNA, the CDR3 is TGTGCCAGCAGCCACAGGGTCAGTATATACAATGAGCAGTTCTTC. As protein: CASSHRVSIYNEQFF.